These T cell receptor beta chains were read from a single sample in a study of shared clonotypes between healthy human individuals. The data were produced by immunoSEQ multiplex PCR, yet TCRdb's version contains in-frame clones alone and is incomplete. The sample contains about 820,000 clones, 85% to 95% of which appear only once. Sequencing was carried out using naive CD8+ T cells sorted from blood. The receptors were gathered from a man between 25 and 39 years old in good health. Both conserved end residues are trimmed from each CDR3.

j_gene,v_gene,CDR3aa
TRBJ2-7,TRBV5-1,ASSLRVGYEQY
TRBJ2-1,TRBV7-9,ASSPQGSGHNEQF
TRBJ2-7,TRBV28,ASSLVRSSYEQY
TRBJ2-1,TRBV9,ASSATSGNSGEQF
TRBJ1-5,TRBV23-1,ASSKQGGQGQPQH
TRBJ2-6,TRBV5-1,ASSLEGASGANVLT
TRBJ1-5,TRBV4-1,ASSQGNSNQPQH
TRBJ2-2,TRBV27,ASSPQTSGRGAGELF
TRBJ1-4,TRBV7-9,ASSFYATGATNEKLF
TRBJ2-1,TRBV27,ASKSGNRGNEQF
TRBJ2-5,TRBV4-1,ASSPMAGAETQY
TRBJ2-3,TRBV4-2,ASSQESSGIADTQY
TRBJ2-7,TRBV28,ASRPNRDSSSYEQY
TRBJ1-1,TRBV7-9,ASSPSGSGHQAF
TRBJ2-7,TRBV25-1,ASSAPTSGRATNEQY
TRBJ1-1,TRBV6-1,ASRVRGLNTEAF
TRBJ2-1,TRBV9,ASSEPGQGFNEQF
TRBJ1-2,TRBV28,ASSPGRVGNGYT
TRBJ2-5,TRBV7-9,ASSLIQGETQY
TRBJ1-2,TRBV7-9,ASQKAPANYGYT
TRBJ2-1,TRBV27,ASALGTGSHNEQF
TRBJ2-5,TRBV7-2,ASSPRSDQETQY
TRBJ2-5,TRBV5-4,ASSLWNEETQY
TRBJ2-7,TRBV27,ASSPGLGEYEQY
TRBJ2-2,TRBV7-9,ASNTESTAYTGELF
TRBJ2-5,TRBV7-9,ASSFQREGHETQY
TRBJ2-5,TRBV7-9,ASSGAGRNEETQY
TRBJ2-2,TRBV11-2,ASSTDSLSLAPTGELF
TRBJ2-3,TRBV19,ASSTPRTSGLDTQY
TRBJ1-1,TRBV28,ASSRQREDTEAF
TRBJ1-2,TRBV5-1,ASSLGGFDLVNYGYT
TRBJ1-4,TRBV7-9,ASSPPRGQGREKLF
TRBJ2-7,TRBV4-1,ASSLLPSYEQY
TRBJ2-7,TRBV27,ASSLSRWDRLDEQY
TRBJ2-7,TRBV11-2,ASSTRASSDYEQY
TRBJ1-3,TRBV6-6,ASSPTRNTIY
TRBJ2-1,TRBV5-6,ASSLVVNEQF
TRBJ1-2,TRBV4-1,ASSQERSIQDLYGYT
TRBJ2-7,TRBV2,ASKGFSSYEQY
TRBJ1-2,TRBV6-1,ASKGRVDYGYT
TRBJ1-5,TRBV5-8,ASSLGDRVGYNQPQH
TRBJ2-7,TRBV27,ATSERSSYEQY
TRBJ2-7,TRBV7-2,ASRGEGAPGYEQY